The 22 T cell receptor beta chains below all came from one sample that was sequenced in a study of T-cell memory formation after mild COVID-19. TCRdb fed the 5' RACE reads into MiXCR, producing one record per CDR3 protein. This sample has under 300,000 distinct CDR3 sequences, with over 7% found just once. The sequencing sample was made of PBMCs or a T cell subset sorted from them (not recorded which). The receptors originated from a man aged 18 to 30 who had mild COVID-19 (a few samples of this study predate the infection). Cell type and time point are not known.

In this sample, this clonotype turned up a few times. This sequence joins TRBV5-6 and TRBJ2-1; D call uncertain. The CDR3 is made up of 12 amino acids. Germline loops: CDR1 SGHDT, CDR2 YYEEEE. V lost 0 bases and J 10 bases, leaving 8 bases between the germline ends. CDR3 residues: CASSLVAYEQFF. The DNA for the CDR3 is TGTGCCAGCAGCTTGGTGGCCTACGAGCAGTTCTTC. The full variable domain, rest sourced from reference TRBV5-6 and TRBJ2-1, is DAGVTQSPTHLIKTRGQQVTLRCSPKSGHDTVSWYQQALGQGPQFIFQYYEEEERQRGNFPDRFSGHQFPNYSSELNVNALLLGDSALYLCASSLVAYEQFFGPGTRLTVL.

This clonotype was counted between two and nine times. The chain is built from TRBV7-9 and TRBJ2-5; D tentatively fits TRBD1 or TRBD2 (7 bases each). Trimming removed 5 bases at V and 2 bases at J, with 18 bases between. CDR3 length: 16 residues. CDR1 and CDR2 (germline): SEHNR, FQNEAQ (reference sequence). The CDR3: CASSPWGGDRQETQYF. The DNA for the CDR3 is TGTGCCAGCAGCCCCTGGGGGGGGGACAGACAAGAGACCCAGTACTTC.

This clonotype has only a few counts. The chain links TRBV20-1 to TRBJ1-1, with D hard to call. The germline V gene encodes CDR1 DFQATT and CDR2 SNEGSKA (reference sequence). V shed 3 bases and J shed 0 bases, with 8 bases lying between them. CDR3 size: 13 residues. This chain's CDR3 is CSARRRMNTEAFF. The CDR3 bases are TGCAGTGCTAGGAGGCGTATGAACACTGAAGCTTTCTTT.

This clonotype showed up just a few times. The rearrangement uses TRBV27 and TRBJ1-5; D ambiguous. V lost 2 bases and J 7 bases, leaving 9 bases between the germline ends. CDR3 length: 13 residues. In germline, CDR1 is MNHEY, CDR2 SMNVEV (reference sequence). CDR3 coding DNA: TGTGCCAGCAGTTTAGGTAGCGGACAGCCCCAGCATTTT. Translated, it gives CASSLGSGQPQHF.

The table lists this clonotype with many counts. V and J are TRBV5-5 and TRBJ1-2; D call uncertain. The germline CDR1 and CDR2 sequences are SGHKS and YYEKEE (reference sequence). CDR3 length: 13 amino acids. V lost 2 bases to trimming and J lost 12 bases, with 17 bases between them. DNA for the CDR3: TGTGCCAGCAGCTTCGAACACCCATATGGGGACACCTTC. The encoded protein is CASSFEHPYGDTF.

The chain joins TRBV30 to TRBJ1-2; D perhaps matches TRBD1 (5 bases). V was pared by 7 bases and J by 8 bases, with 14 bases between. Germline CDR1 and CDR2: GTSNPN and SVGIG (reference sequence). This CDR3 is built from 11 residues. CDR3 coding DNA: TGTGCCTCGCCGGGGGGGATCGGCTACACCTTC. Translation: CASPGGIGYTF.

This clonotype was seen more than once but under ten times. An end of the junction differs from the germline gene, which may be a read error. V usage is TRBV12-3 or TRBV12-4 and J usage is TRBJ2-5; D remains ambiguous. The CDR3 spans 11 residues. CDR3: CASTSQGTQYF. CDR3 bases: TGTGCCAGCACCTCTCAAGGGACCCAGTACTTC.

This clonotype was seen a few times. The V gene is TRBV29-1, the J gene TRBJ2-5; D remains ambiguous. Between the trimmed V and J ends, which lost 5 bases and 3 bases, there was a span of 4 bases. CDR3 length: 10 residues. The germline V gene encodes CDR1 SQVTM and CDR2 ANQGSEA. The CDR3 loop is CSVREETQYF. CDR3 coding DNA: TGCAGCGTTAGAGAAGAGACCCAGTACTTC.

This clonotype showed up just a few times. The chain recombines TRBV12-3 or TRBV12-4 with TRBJ2-5; D possibly corresponds to TRBD2 (6 bases). The germline V and J ends were trimmed by 3 bases and 5 bases, with 13 bases remaining between them. The CDR3 extends over 14 amino acids. The CDR3 spells CASSLKDYRETQYF. As DNA, the CDR3 is TGTGCCAGCAGTTTGAAGGACTACCGGGAGACCCAGTACTTC.

This clonotype has just a few counts. The CDR3 sequence is CASSRASHRAGELFF. The CDR3 nucleotides are TGTGCCAGCTCACGAGCGTCCCACCGTGCCGGGGAGCTGTTTTTT. The chain links TRBV18 to TRBJ2-2; D is unclear. In germline, CDR1 is KGHSH, CDR2 LQKENI. This CDR3 is built from 15 residues. V was pared by 4 bases and J by 6 bases, with 15 bases between. The whole variable domain, filled in from reference TRBV18 and TRBJ2-2, reads NAGVMQNPRHLVRRRGQEARLRCSPMKGHSHVYWYRQLPEEGLKFMVYLQKENIIDESGMPKERFSAEFPKEGPSILRIQQVVRGDSAAYFCASSRASHRAGELFFGEGSRLTVL.

The chain carries TRBV4-1 and TRBJ1-2, with a weak D call TRBD1 (6 bases). Germline-derived CDR1 and CDR2 are MGHRA and YSYEKL. Trimming left V 3 bases short and J 5 bases short, with 16 bases between. This CDR3 is built from 15 residues. The CDR3 here is CASSQPGTRTYGYTF. As DNA, the CDR3 is TGCGCCAGCAGCCAGCCCGGGACACGGACGTATGGCTACACCTTC.

This clonotype showed up just a few times. V is TRBV6-5 and J is TRBJ2-3; D remains ambiguous. The germline V and J ends were trimmed by 4 bases and 1 base, with 12 bases remaining between them. The CDR3 sequence is 15 residues long. Germline CDR1 is MNHEY and CDR2 is SVGAGI. The CDR3 sequence is CASSLGIQGTDTQYF. The CDR3 region has the DNA TGTGCCAGCAGTTTAGGGATTCAAGGCACAGATACGCAGTATTTT.

This clonotype was counted only a few times. V usage is TRBV28 and J usage is TRBJ1-1; D might be TRBD1 (5 bases). Germline V CDR1 and CDR2: MDHEN, SYDVKM. This CDR3 spans 15 amino acids. Deletions cut 5 bases from V and 5 bases from J, with 18 bases between. The CDR3 bases are TGTGCCAGCAGTGCCACGGACCGGGACCTAACTGAAGCTTTCTTT. Residues: CASSATDRDLTEAFF.

The chain links TRBV7-2 to TRBJ1-3; 7 nucleotides match TRBD1. Germline CDR1 SGHTA, CDR2 FQGNSA. V lost 4 bases to trimming and J lost 1 base; unmatched junction nucleotides: 7. CDR3 length equals 16 residues. The CDR3 DNA follows: TGTGCCAGCAGCTGGGGGGACAGAAGATCTGGAAACACCATATATTTT. It yields the protein CASSWGDRRSGNTIYF.

V usage is TRBV10-3 and J usage is TRBJ2-5; 9 bases are shared with TRBD1. The V gene's germline CDR1 is ENHRY and CDR2 SYGVKD. With V trimmed by 4 bases and J by 1 base, 4 bases remained unmatched. The CDR3 length is 15 residues. In DNA, the CDR3 is TGTGCCATCAGTGGGACAGGGGACCTCCAAGAGACCCAGTACTTC. It yields the protein CAISGTGDLQETQYF.

This clonotype appeared a few times. The chain employs TRBV11-2 and TRBJ1-3; D gene unclear. V lost 7 bases and J lost 4, with 11 bases in between. Germline lookup yields CDR1 SGHAT and CDR2 FQNNGV. The CDR3 covers 13 residues. In DNA form, the CDR3 reads TGTGCCAGCAAAATAATCGGCGGAAACACCATATATTTT. This translates into CASKIIGGNTIYF.

This clonotype has a handful of counts. This chain joins TRBV9 and TRBJ2-3; possible D gene TRBD1, 5 bases. Between the trimmed V and J ends, which lost 0 bases and 7 bases, there was a span of 15 bases. CDR1 is SGDLS, CDR2 YYNGEE, per germline. The CDR3 is 15 amino acids. CDR3 sequence reads: CASSVAPTGMNTQYF. CDR3 nucleotides: TGTGCCAGCAGCGTAGCCCCCACAGGTATGAATACGCAGTATTTT.

The chain is built from TRBV5-1 and TRBJ2-7; a weak D match, TRBD2 (6 bases). Trimming stripped 8 bases from V and 3 bases from J, with 18 bases between. This CDR3 contains 14 residues. CDR1 and CDR2 from the germline V gene are SGHRS and YFSETQ. The CDR3 DNA is TGCGCCAGGACCTGGGGAGGTGAACTCTACGAGCAGTACGTC. It yields the protein CARTWGGELYEQYV.

This clonotype was counted at least ten times. The J gene is TRBJ1-6, the V gene TRBV7-2; D ambiguous. Trimming cost V 3 bases and J 0 bases, with 15 bases left between them. Germline V lookup: CDR1 SGHTA, CDR2 FQGNSA. The CDR3 loop spans 18 amino acids. The CDR3, as DNA: TGTGCCAGCAGCTTCCCTTCGTCGGGGAGCTCCTATAATTCACCCCTCCACTTT. Residues: CASSFPSSGSSYNSPLHF.

This clonotype occurred many times. The rearrangement joins TRBV7-2 to TRBJ2-3; 8 bases agree with TRBD1. The CDR3 sequence is 15 residues long. Losses at the gene ends were 5 bases for V and 9 bases for J; bases not matched to a gene: 13. The germline V gene has CDR1 SGHTA and CDR2 FQGNSA. The CDR3 DNA reads TGTGCCAGCAGCCCTAGTAGCGGACAGGGCTCGACGCAGTATTTT. This translates into CASSPSSGQGSTQYF.

This rearrangement joins TRBV29-1 to TRBJ1-2, with D unclear. Deletions cut 4 bases from V and 8 bases from J, with 14 bases between. This CDR3 has 12 amino acids. Germline V gene lookup returns CDR1 SQVTM and CDR2 ANQGSEA. The CDR3 DNA sequence: TGCAGCGTTGGGGAGGGAGCTCCCGGCTACACCTTC. Translating it yields CSVGEGAPGYTF. Full variable domain (missing parts from reference TRBV29-1 and TRBJ1-2): SAVISQKPSRDICQRGTSLTIQCQVDSQVTMMFWYRQQPGQSLTLIATANQGSEATYESGFVIDKFPISRPNLTFSTLTVSNMSPEDSSIYLCSVGEGAPGYTFGSGTRLTVV.

This clonotype was counted only a few times. This chain connects TRBV28 to TRBJ1-6, with D possibly being TRBD1 (5 bases). The CDR3 is 15 residues long. The ends were cut back, 7 bases at V and 6 bases at J, with 16 bases in the middle. CDR1 and CDR2 (germline): MDHEN, SYDVKM. The DNA of the CDR3 is TGTGCCAGCATGGCAGGGTATGCTCGTAATTCACCCCTCCACTTT. The encoded protein is CASMAGYARNSPLHF.